This is a list of T cell receptor beta chains from one sample in a study of T cells after yellow fever vaccination. TCRdb used MiXCR to reprocess the 5' RACE reads, holding one entry per CDR3 protein. The sample contains about 320,000 distinct CDR3 sequences, 3.5% to 4.5% of which appear only once. The specimen was PBMCs, collected 15 days after the yellow fever booster vaccination. The receptors come from a man younger than 35 who received the YFV17D yellow fever vaccine. CDR3s include the opening cysteine and the closing phenylalanine or tryptophan. The D gene is left open where the match is weak. Clone size is stated in some rows and not others, as once, few, many or a class when expanded.

D gene,V gene,clone size,J gene,CDR3 DNA,CDR3 protein
TRBD1,TRBV13,few,TRBJ1-2,TGTGCCAGCAGCCAAGGGATAGGACAGGGCCCATCTGCCTATGGCTACACCTTC,CASSQGIGQGPSAYGYTF
NA,TRBV6-2/TRBV6-3,NA,TRBJ1-6,TGTGCCAGCAGTTTAGACCGGGACGGCATCTATAATTCACCCCTCCACTTT,CASSLDRDGIYNSPLHF
NA,TRBV4-2,NA,TRBJ1-5,TGTGCCAGCAGCCAATTAGGGACCAATCAGCCCCAGCATTTT,CASSQLGTNQPQHF
NA,TRBV30,many,TRBJ2-7,TGTGCCGGGACCGGACAGTCCTACGAGCAGTACTTC,CAGTGQSYEQYF
TRBD2,TRBV7-2,many,TRBJ2-1,TGTGCCAGCAGCCCCAGGCTCACTAGCGGGGGGAACAATGAGCAGTTCTTC,CASSPRLTSGGNNEQFF
NA,TRBV20-1,NA,TRBJ1-6,TGCAGTGCTAGTTTTGCTAGGGCAGGGAGTATCAATTCACCCCTCCACTTT,CSASFARAGSINSPLHF
TRBD2,TRBV5-4,many,TRBJ2-7,TGTGCCAGCAGCGGGACTAGCGGTTACTCCTACGAGCAGTACTTC,CASSGTSGYSYEQYF
NA,TRBV6-1,few,TRBJ2-5,TGTGCCAGCAGTGAAGGGCTACAAGAGACCCAGTACTTC,CASSEGLQETQYF
NA,TRBV6-5,NA,TRBJ1-1,TGTGCCAGCAGCCCGGGCGGTATGAACACTGAAGCTTTCTTT,CASSPGGMNTEAFF
NA,TRBV20-1,many,TRBJ2-1,TGCAGTGCTACCCCATCCGGCAGGGTCAATGAGCAGTTCTTC,CSATPSGRVNEQFF
TRBD1,TRBV10-3,many,TRBJ1-3,TGTGCCATCAGGGACAGGAGACCTGGAAACACCATATATTTT,CAIRDRRPGNTIYF
NA,TRBV20-1,many,TRBJ1-1,TGCAGTGCGCCCGTGGTGTCTGAAGCTTTCTTT,CSAPVVSEAFF
TRBD1,TRBV20-1,few,TRBJ2-7,TGCAGTGCTCAGGGACAGGGGTCCTACGAGCAGTACTTC,CSAQGQGSYEQYF
TRBD2,TRBV5-1,NA,TRBJ2-1,TGCGCCAGCGGGAGCGGGGGGTCCAGCTCCTACAATGAGCAGTTCTTC,CASGSGGSSSYNEQFF
NA,TRBV5-6,NA,TRBJ1-6,TGTGCCAGCAGCTTGTTTGACCGCAGCTCCTATAATTCACCCCTCCACTTT,CASSLFDRSSYNSPLHF
NA,TRBV15,few,TRBJ1-5,TGTGCCACCAGCAGAGATTACGGGTTTTCTCAGCCCCAGCATTTT,CATSRDYGFSQPQHF
NA,TRBV12-3/TRBV12-4,NA,TRBJ1-5,TGTGCCAGCAGTTTAGATTGGCAGCCCCAGCATTTT,CASSLDWQPQHF
NA,TRBV7-9,NA,TRBJ2-5,TGTGCCAGCAGCTTCGGGGGCCCAATGGAGACCCAGTACTTC,CASSFGGPMETQYF
NA,TRBV20-1,many,TRBJ1-5,TGCAGTGCTCCTGACAGGATCAATCAGCCCCAGCATTTT,CSAPDRINQPQHF
NA,TRBV6-2/TRBV6-3,NA,TRBJ1-5,TGTGCCAGCAAATTATTTAGCAATCAGCCCCAGCATTTT,CASKLFSNQPQHF
NA,TRBV6-6,many,TRBJ2-5,TGTGCCAGCACCCAGGTGGAGGGGGTTCAAGAGACCCAGTACTTC,CASTQVEGVQETQYF
NA,TRBV20-1,many,TRBJ2-5,TGCAGTGCCCGTGGGGAGACCCAGTACTTC,CSARGETQYF
NA,TRBV20-1,NA,TRBJ1-1,TGCAGTGCTAGAGATGTGGTGAACACTGAAGCTTTCTTT,CSARDVVNTEAFF
NA,TRBV2,NA,TRBJ1-1,TGTGCCAGCAGGCCTGGACGGTTGAACACTGAAGCTTTCTTT,CASRPGRLNTEAFF
NA,TRBV27,many,TRBJ1-2,TGTGCCAGCAGTTTATACGCACAGGGCGCTAAGGGCTACACCTTC,CASSLYAQGAKGYTF
NA,TRBV6-5,NA,TRBJ1-1,TGTGCCAGCAGCCCCACGAGGGGTCTCGCTGAAGCTTTCTTT,CASSPTRGLAEAFF
NA,TRBV27,once,TRBJ1-2,TGTGCCAGCACTCGGACGGCGTCGTACGATGGCTACACCTTC,CASTRTASYDGYTF
TRBD1,TRBV28,few,TRBJ1-6,TGTGCCAGCAGTCTCCCCGGGACAGGGAGCTCCTATAATTCACCCCTCCACTTT,CASSLPGTGSSYNSPLHF
NA,TRBV14,NA,TRBJ1-6,TGTGCCAGCAGCCAAGTGGCGGGGGATAATTCACCCCTCCACTTT,CASSQVAGDNSPLHF
TRBD2,TRBV29-1,many,TRBJ2-3,TGCAGCGTTGAGACTAGCTCGGCGGATACGCAGTATTTT,CSVETSSADTQYF
NA,TRBV12-3/TRBV12-4,NA,TRBJ1-6,TGTGCCAGCAGTCCCTACTCACAGGGATCGGTCGGGAATTCACCCCTCCACTTT,CASSPYSQGSVGNSPLHF
NA,TRBV4-1,NA,TRBJ1-6,TGCGCCAGCAGCCAAGAGGGCCACAAGATTTATAATTCACCCCTCCACTTT,CASSQEGHKIYNSPLHF
TRBD2,TRBV27,many,TRBJ2-3,TGTGCCAGCAGTCCCCTCCGGACTAGCGGGGGAGCCACAGATACGCAGTATTTT,CASSPLRTSGGATDTQYF